Presented here are 32 T cell receptor beta chains from one specimen sequenced in a study of blood T cells in healthy people across ages. A J-beta primer mix and a sample-barcoded 5' primer were used in a second PCR of roughly 7 to 12 cycles. MiXCR, applied by TCRdb to the 5' RACE reads, yields one record per CDR3 protein. This sample yields just under 750,000 distinct CDR3 sequences, of which 20% to 25% are seen a single time; around a fifth belongs to the top ten. The specimen was blood. The receptors shown here come from a man aged 70 or older in good health.

This clonotype was counted many times. V usage is TRBV4-1 and J usage is TRBJ2-6; the D is unclear. This CDR3 has 16 amino acids. Germline assignment: CDR1 MGHRA and CDR2 YSYEKL. V shed 0 bases and J shed 0 bases, with 6 bases lying between them. The CDR3 sequence: CASSQERNSGANVLTF. Here the CDR3 DNA reads TGCGCCAGCAGCCAAGAGCGGAACTCTGGGGCCAACGTCCTGACTTTC.

The chain combines TRBV7-9 with TRBJ2-5; no definite D call. This CDR3 contains 13 residues. Trimming took 3 bases from V and 3 from J, leaving 8 bases between them. Germline V gives CDR1 SEHNR, CDR2 FQNEAQ (reference sequence). The CDR3 nucleotides are TGTGCCAGCAGCTTGTCGGCGGAAGAGACCCAGTACTTC. It specifies CASSLSAEETQYF.

This clonotype was observed a few times. The chain combines TRBV5-1 with TRBJ1-3; 9 bases align to TRBD1. The V and J ends lost 3 bases and 3 bases, in that order; junction bases with no gene match: 7. There are 16 residues in the CDR3. Germline V CDR1 and CDR2: SGHRS, YFSETQ. The CDR3 is CASSWGDRANGNTIYF. In nucleotides, the CDR3 is TGCGCCAGCAGCTGGGGGGACAGGGCGAATGGAAACACCATATATTTT. The full variable domain, in which reference TRBV5-1 and TRBJ1-3 provide the parts outside the CDR3, is KAGVTQTPRYLIKTRGQQVTLSCSPISGHRSVSWYQQTPGQGLQFLFEYFSETQRNKGNFPGRFSGRQFSNSRSEMNVSTLELGDSALYLCASSWGDRANGNTIYFGEGSWLTVV.

The chain employs TRBV9 and TRBJ2-3; D may be TRBD2 (6 bases). The V end was cut by 0 bases, the J end by 0 bases, with 8 bases between. The CDR3 runs 15 residues. Germline CDR1 reads SGDLS; CDR2 reads YYNGEE. The CDR3 bases are TGTGCCAGCAGCGTAGGAAGCGGGAGCACAGATACGCAGTATTTT. It codes for CASSVGSGSTDTQYF.

V gene TRBV12-3 or TRBV12-4 combines with J gene TRBJ1-5; D is possibly TRBD1 (5 bases). V gave up 1 base and J gave up 0 bases, with 16 bases separating them. This CDR3 has 18 amino acids. The CDR3 here is CASSLVSRGLLSNQPQHF. The CDR3 bases are TGTGCCAGCAGTTTAGTTTCGAGGGGCCTACTTAGCAATCAGCCCCAGCATTTT.

V and J are TRBV28 and TRBJ2-3, with 8 bases lining up with TRBD2. There are 15 residues in the CDR3. V trimming: 5 bases; J trimming: 5 bases; junction bases outside the gene matches: 9. CDR1 is MDHEN, CDR2 SYDVKM, per germline. In DNA, the CDR3 is TGTGCCAGCAGTCCCTCGACTAGCGCCGGAGATACGCAGTATTTT. Its translation is CASSPSTSAGDTQYF.

In nucleotides, the CDR3 is TGTGCCAGCAGCTTATATCGGGACAATGAGCAGTTCTTC. It yields the protein CASSLYRDNEQFF. This rearrangement joins TRBV7-2 to TRBJ2-1; no clear D. The CDR3 extends over 13 amino acids. Germline values: CDR1 SGHTA, CDR2 FQGNSA. Trimming pared 2 bases from V and 5 bases from J, leaving 7 bases between.

The CDR3 loop reads CASSSFPGQGDEQYF. The CDR3 nucleotides are TGTGCCAGCAGCTCCTTTCCGGGACAGGGTGACGAGCAGTACTTC. The chain is built from TRBV7-2 and TRBJ2-7; 9 nucleotides agree with TRBD1. The CDR3 sequence is 15 residues long. Germline V gene data show CDR1 as SGHTA and CDR2 as FQGNSA. Trimming cost V 4 bases and J 5 bases; bases outside gene matches: 9. The full variable domain, completed using reference TRBV7-2 and TRBJ2-7, is GAGVSQSPSNKVTEKGKDVELRCDPISGHTALYWYRQSLGQGLEFLIYFQGNSAPDKSGLPSDRFSAERTGGSVSTLTIQRTQQEDSAVYLCASSSFPGQGDEQYFGPGTRLTVT.

The chain links TRBV9 to TRBJ2-2, with 11 bases identical to TRBD1. The trim removed 0 bases at V and 6 bases at J, leaving 4 bases unmatched. The CDR3 sequence is 16 residues long. Germline V CDR1 and CDR2: SGDLS, YYNGEE. For the CDR3, the DNA is TGTGCCAGCAGCGTAGTCGGACAGGGGGCCGCCGGGGAGCTGTTTTTT. This sequence encodes CASSVVGQGAAGELFF. Full variable domain (missing parts from reference TRBV9 and TRBJ2-2): DSGVTQTPKHLITATGQRVTLRCSPRSGDLSVYWYQQSLDQGLQFLIQYYNGEERAKGNILERFSAQQFPDLHSELNLSSLELGDSALYFCASSVVGQGAAGELFFGEGSRLTVL.

This clonotype was observed a handful of times. The chain is built from TRBV12-3 or TRBV12-4 and TRBJ2-1, with D tentatively TRBD2 (6 bases). CDR3 length equals 15 residues. Trimming took off 6 bases at V and 0 bases at J, with 12 bases between the two ends. Written as DNA, the CDR3 is TGTGCCAGCAGCCCTAGCGTAAGCTCCTACAATGAGCAGTTCTTC. This gives the protein CASSPSVSSYNEQFF.

The chain recombines TRBV12-3 or TRBV12-4 with TRBJ1-1, with D unclear. The CDR3 is made up of 12 amino acids. Deletions cut 1 base from V and 7 bases from J, with 7 bases between. The CDR3 DNA is TGTGCCAGCAGTTTAGGGGAGCTTGAAGCTTTCTTT. Protein product: CASSLGELEAFF.

This clonotype was detected a few times. The chain joins TRBV14 to TRBJ1-1, with 11 bases fitting TRBD1. CDR1 SGHDN and CDR2 FVKESK come from the germline V gene. This CDR3 spans 13 amino acids. With V trimmed by 4 bases and J by 9 bases, 4 bases remained unmatched. CDR3 loop: CASSLGQGAQAFF. CDR3 nucleotides: TGTGCCAGCAGCCTTGGACAGGGGGCCCAAGCTTTCTTT. The whole variable domain, filled in from reference TRBV14 and TRBJ1-1, reads EAGVTQFPSHSVIEKGQTVTLRCDPISGHDNLYWYRRVMGKEIKFLLHFVKESKQDESGMPNNRFLAERTGGTYSTLKVQPAELEDSGVYFCASSLGQGAQAFFGQGTRLTVV.

As concerns this clonotype: This may be a read error: a much more frequent sequence differs by one nucleotide. It is likely a read error, because the conserved phenylalanine at the end of the CDR3 is missing. The rearrangement joins TRBV20-1 to TRBJ2-3, with D unclear. This CDR3 contains 10 residues. CDR1 and CDR2 from the germline V gene are DFQATT and SNEGSKA (reference sequence). The V end lost 1 base, the J end lost 6 bases, and 2 bases lay between the germline ends. The CDR3 sequence is CSARVDTQYC. DNA of the CDR3: TGCAGTGCTAGAGTGGATACGCAGTATTGT.

In this sample, this clonotype turned up a few times. CDR3 in DNA: TGCAGCGGCGAGAACAATGAGCAGTTCTTC. Translating it yields CSGENNEQFF. V usage is TRBV29-1 and J usage is TRBJ2-1; D ambiguous. Deletions cut 7 bases from V and 5 bases from J, with 6 bases between. This CDR3 has 10 residues. The V gene's germline CDR1 is SQVTM and CDR2 ANQGSEA.

This clonotype was detected only a few times. The chain uses TRBV20-1 and TRBJ2-1; 7 nucleotides align to TRBD2. Germline lookup yields CDR1 DFQATT and CDR2 SNEGSKA (reference sequence). V shed 3 bases and J 3 bases; nucleotides not matched to a gene: 11. The CDR3 totals 16 residues. This CDR3 is CSARNPSGAFYNEQFF. DNA for the CDR3: TGCAGTGCTAGGAATCCTAGCGGAGCCTTCTACAATGAGCAGTTCTTC.

The chain recombines TRBV7-9 with TRBJ1-1; TRBD1 is a possible D gene (5 bases). The germline CDR1 and CDR2 sequences are SEHNR and FQNEAQ (reference sequence). V shed 2 bases and J shed 6 bases, with 13 bases lying between them. The CDR3 totals 14 residues. The CDR3 DNA sequence: TGTGCCAGCAGCTTAACAGCAGGGCGCCCTGAAGCTTTCTTT. Translating it yields CASSLTAGRPEAFF. Complete variable domain (other parts from reference TRBV7-9 and TRBJ1-1): DTGVSQNPRHKITKRGQNVTFRCDPISEHNRLYWYRQTLGQGPEFLTYFQNEAQLEKSRLLSDRFSAERPKGSFSTLEIQRTEQGDSAMYLCASSLTAGRPEAFFGQGTRLTVV.

This clonotype was seen ten or more times. This chain uses TRBV12-3 or TRBV12-4 with TRBJ2-7; D not certain. This CDR3 is built from 13 residues. Trimming removed 3 bases from V and 2 bases from J, with 8 bases in between. CDR3: CASSFARTYEQYF. For the CDR3, the DNA is TGTGCCAGCAGTTTCGCCAGGACCTACGAGCAGTACTTC.

The genes are TRBV12-3 or TRBV12-4 and TRBJ1-1; D may be TRBD1 (5 bases). V was shortened by 4 bases and J by 10 bases, with 13 bases between the two germline ends. The CDR3 is 12 residues long. CDR3 residues: CASSSRQGGAFF. For the CDR3, the DNA is TGTGCCAGCAGTTCTCGTCAGGGTGGAGCTTTCTTT.

The chain joins TRBV28 to TRBJ2-1; TRBD1 aligns across 7 bases. Trimming took 5 bases from V and 8 from J; bases not matched to a gene: 6. CDR3 length equals 13 residues. Germline V gives CDR1 MDHEN, CDR2 SYDVKM. The CDR3 sequence is CASSDGTVHEQFF. The CDR3 DNA is TGTGCCAGCAGTGACGGGACAGTCCATGAGCAGTTCTTC. The full variable domain, with the rest looked up from reference TRBV28 and TRBJ2-1, is DVKVTQSSRYLVKRTGEKVFLECVQDMDHENMFWYRQDPGLGLRLIYFSYDVKMKEKGDIPEGYSVSREKKERFSLILESASTNQTSMYLCASSDGTVHEQFFGPGTRLTVL.

This clonotype showed up many times. The chain links TRBV27 to TRBJ2-7; 8 bases fit TRBD1. This CDR3 has 14 amino acids. Germline V gene sequence: CDR1 MNHEY, CDR2 SMNVEV (reference sequence). V shed 6 bases and J 3 bases; nucleotides not matched to a gene: 7. CDR3 residues: CASSFRQGNYEQYF. The CDR3 region has the DNA TGTGCCAGCAGCTTTAGACAGGGGAACTACGAGCAGTACTTC.

This clonotype was recorded at least ten times. V usage is TRBV5-1 and J usage is TRBJ1-1, with D unclear. V was shortened by 4 bases and J by 4 bases, with 8 bases between the two germline ends. This CDR3 spans 12 amino acids. Germline V gene sequence: CDR1 SGHRS, CDR2 YFSETQ. The CDR3 loop reads CASSVDGTEAFF. The CDR3, as DNA: TGCGCCAGCAGCGTCGACGGCACTGAAGCTTTCTTT.

The V call is TRBV5-1, the J call TRBJ2-1, with 7 bases fitting TRBD1. Trimming at V came to 4 bases and at J to 4 bases, leaving 8 bases not matched to a gene. The CDR3 is 15 residues long. Germline CDR1 reads SGHRS; CDR2 reads YFSETQ. Written as DNA, the CDR3 is TGCGCCAGCAGCGACCGACAGGGACGTTACAATGAGCAGTTCTTC. It codes for CASSDRQGRYNEQFF.

This clonotype has a count of ten or more. The chain employs TRBV2 and TRBJ1-1; TRBD1 agrees at 11 bases. V shed 5 bases and J 5 bases; nucleotides not matched to a gene: 4. Germline V CDR1 and CDR2: SNHLY, FYNNEI. The CDR3 length is 14 residues. CDR3 amino acids: CASSSGTGGTEAFF. CDR3 nucleotide sequence: TGTGCCAGCAGTTCCGGGACAGGGGGAACTGAAGCTTTCTTT.

Points on this clonotype: A read error is possible here, since a much larger clone lies one base away. The chain has TRBV20-1 and TRBJ2-1; D possibly corresponds to TRBD1 (6 bases). The last part of the DNA fits TRBJ2-5 better; the J call may be wrong. Germline V CDR1 and CDR2: DFQATT, SNEGSKA (reference sequence). CDR3 size: 15 residues. In nucleotides, the CDR3 is TGCAGTGCTAGAGATCCGAGGGACATGGGGGAGACCCAGTACTTC. Translated: CSARDPRDMGETQYF.

The chain joins TRBV6-6 to TRBJ2-5, with TRBD1 matching 8 bases. The J segment lost 4 bases and the V segment lost 6 bases, leaving 4 bases of the junction unmatched. The CDR3 spans 13 residues. Germline assignment: CDR1 MNHNY and CDR2 SVGAGI (reference sequence). The CDR3 DNA sequence: TGTGCCAGCAGCAGGGGGCGTTCAGAGACCCAGTACTTC. Amino acids: CASSRGRSETQYF.

This chain connects TRBV11-2 to TRBJ1-6; a possible D gene is TRBD1 (5 bases). The CDR3 contains 18 residues. Germline-derived CDR1 and CDR2 are SGHAT and FQNNGV. V was trimmed by 1 base and J by 6 bases, leaving 19 bases between them. The CDR3, as DNA: TGTGCCAGCAGCTTAGTGTCGACCGGGGCCAAACTTAATTCACCCCTCCACTTT. This gives the protein CASSLVSTGAKLNSPLHF. The full variable domain, its missing parts supplied by reference TRBV11-2 and TRBJ1-6, is EAGVAQSPRYKIIEKRQSVAFWCNPISGHATLYWYQQILGQGPKLLIQFQNNGVVDDSQLPKDRFSAERLKGVDSTLKIQPAKLEDSAVYLCASSLVSTGAKLNSPLHFGNGTRLTVT.

The chain uses TRBV12-3 or TRBV12-4 and TRBJ2-1, with TRBD2 matching over 8 bases. Trimming cost V 5 bases and J 0 bases; bases outside gene matches: 9. The CDR3 length is 17 residues. CDR3 amino acids: CASSPKTSESSYNEQFF. The CDR3 region has the DNA TGTGCCAGCAGTCCTAAGACTAGCGAGAGCTCCTACAATGAGCAGTTCTTC.

The genes are TRBV12-3 or TRBV12-4 and TRBJ1-1; D not certain. V lost 5 bases to trimming and J lost 2 bases, with 9 bases between them. CDR3 length equals 13 residues. The CDR3 region has the DNA TGTGCCAGCAGTCCACAGATTAACACTGAAGCTTTCTTT. Its translation: CASSPQINTEAFF.

This clonotype was observed a handful of times. The chain uses TRBV4-3 and TRBJ2-2; D gene uncertain. The germline CDR1 and CDR2 sequences are LGHNA and YSLEER. The CDR3 extends over 15 amino acids. The V end lost 1 base, the J end lost 4 bases, and 10 bases lay between the germline ends. The CDR3 loop reads CASSQGAISTGELFF. The CDR3 DNA is TGCGCCAGCAGCCAAGGTGCGATTTCCACCGGGGAGCTGTTTTTT.

This clonotype was recorded a few times. The chain joins TRBV27 to TRBJ2-3; D gene ambiguous. CDR1 is MNHEY, CDR2 SMNVEV, per germline (reference sequence). CDR3 size: 15 residues. Trimming cost V 7 bases and J 3 bases, with 17 bases left between them. The CDR3 sequence: CASTNLALPTDTQYF. DNA for the CDR3: TGTGCCAGCACCAATTTGGCCTTACCTACAGATACGCAGTATTTT.

In this sample, this clonotype turned up a few times. CDR3 loop: CSARPIPSFGYEQYF. Written as DNA, the CDR3 is TGCAGTGCTAGACCAATTCCCAGTTTTGGTTACGAGCAGTACTTC. The chain uses TRBV20-1 and TRBJ2-5; D unresolved. The DNA end is more similar to TRBJ2-7, so the J call may be wrong. The CDR3 covers 15 residues. Germline CDR1 reads DFQATT; CDR2 reads SNEGSKA (reference sequence).

This clonotype was recorded a few times. The rearrangement uses TRBV12-3 or TRBV12-4 and TRBJ1-1, with D unclear. The CDR3 is made up of 15 amino acids. The V end was cut by 7 bases, the J end by 2 bases, with 17 bases between. The CDR3 protein is CASTERSDANTEAFF. CDR3 coding DNA: TGTGCCAGCACCGAAAGGTCAGACGCTAACACTGAAGCTTTCTTT.